This T cell receptor beta chain appears in the sequencing data of a study of T cells in Graves' hyperthyroidism and ophthalmopathy. Template material for amplifying TCR beta CDR3 regions consisted of RNA transcripts. Primed by the HTBI set, a first-round RT-PCR was run on the TCR CDR3. MiXCR, applied by TCRdb to the multiplex PCR reads, yields one record per CDR3 protein. Of hundreds of thousands of distinct CDR3 sequences listed, 16% are singletons. The J segment lost 4 bases and the V segment lost 2 bases, leaving 5 bases of the junction unmatched. CDR1 is MNHEY and CDR2 is SVGEGT in the germline V gene. This CDR3 contains 15 residues. Study findings and constraints: Among clonotypes expanded in thyroid above 0.001, most were also found in blood.

This clonotype occurred many times. The target antigen is unknown. Uncontrolled infection, other autoimmune disease, pregnancy or lactation barred patients from enrollment. This clonotype was obtained from a woman in her thirties or forties with Graves' ophthalmopathy. The chain recombines TRBV6-2 or TRBV6-3 with TRBJ2-7, with 10 positions matching TRBD2. Sequencing was done on a sample of blood. The CDR3 nucleotides are TGTGCCAGCAGTTACCCTAGCGGGAGAGGGTACGAGCAGTACTTC. Translating it yields CASSYPSGRGYEQYF.